What follows are 28 T cell receptor beta chains derived from one specimen sequenced in a study of graft-versus-host responses after intestinal transplantation. These TCRs are of unknown antigen specificity. The data were produced by immunoSEQ multiplex PCR, yet TCRdb's version contains in-frame clones alone and is incomplete. The sample includes 38,000 or so clones, around 96% of them seen just once. Sequencing was performed on unstimulated CD8+ T cells sorted from spleen or lymph node cells, taken before transplant. These receptors were obtained from a human donor who was the organ donor for an intestinal transplant.

The V and J genes are TRBV11-1 and TRBJ1-3, with TRBD1 matching 9 bases. CDR3 length: 14 residues. Germline V gives CDR1 SGHAT, CDR2 FQDESV (reference sequence). Losses at the gene ends were 4 bases for V and 4 bases for J; bases not matched to a gene: 2. CDR3 sequence: CASSYRGPGNTIYF. CDR3 DNA: TGTGCCAGCAGCTACAGGGGGCCAGGAAACACCATATATTTT.

The rearrangement uses TRBV7-9 and TRBJ2-2, with D unresolved. Trimming left V 10 bases short and J 0 bases short, with 15 bases between. The CDR3 covers 15 residues. Germline CDR1 SEHNR, CDR2 FQNEAQ (reference sequence). CDR3 protein: CATEGTAANTGELFF. DNA for the CDR3: TGTGCCACCGAAGGTACGGCGGCGAACACCGGGGAGCTGTTTTTT.

The chain uses TRBV9 and TRBJ2-1; 9 bases line up with TRBD1. In germline, CDR1 is SGDLS, CDR2 YYNGEE. There are 17 residues in the CDR3. J gave up 6 bases and V 3 bases, and 13 bases lay outside the gene matches. For the CDR3, the DNA is TGTGCCAGCAGCGACCGAGCTACAGGGGGCTTGGTCAATGAGCAGTTCTTC. Translation gives CASSDRATGGLVNEQFF.

This clone appeared a single time. The rearrangement links TRBV27 to TRBJ1-6; D remains unclear. This CDR3 is 12 amino acids long. Germline values: CDR1 MNHEY, CDR2 SMNVEV (reference sequence). V lost 6 bases, J lost 10 bases, and 10 bases lay in between. DNA for the CDR3: TGTGCCAGCAGATCGTCCCCCTCACCCCTCCACTTT. This translates into CASRSSPSPLHF.

The J gene is TRBJ2-5, the V gene TRBV10-2, with D unclear. The end of the DNA fits TRBJ2-7 better, so the J call may be wrong. Germline CDR1 WSHSY, CDR2 SAAADI. The CDR3 loop spans 12 amino acids. The CDR3 nucleotides read TGCGCCAGCCCGACTGAATCCTACGAGCAGTACTTC. Amino acids: CASPTESYEQYF.

This chain links TRBV4-2 with TRBJ1-2; 7 bases map to TRBD1. Germline values: CDR1 LGHNA, CDR2 YNFKEQ. This CDR3 region has 15 residues. With 8 bases clipped from V and 4 bases from J, the junction kept 13 bases outside the gene matches. The CDR3 sequence is CASAQGFTNPYGYTF. In DNA, the CDR3 is TGTGCCAGCGCACAGGGGTTCACGAATCCCTATGGCTACACCTTC.

This rearrangement joins TRBV4-3 to TRBJ2-5; D is perhaps TRBD1 (6 bases). The germline V and J ends were trimmed by 0 bases and 1 base, with 9 bases remaining between them. Germline V gene lookup returns CDR1 LGHNA and CDR2 YSLEER. The CDR3 has 15 residues. The CDR3: CASSQDRGLQETQYF. The CDR3 DNA sequence: TGCGCCAGCAGCCAAGACAGGGGCCTCCAAGAGACCCAGTACTTC.

The chain is built from TRBV13 and TRBJ1-2, with 7 bases matching TRBD1. The CDR3 extends over 15 amino acids. After removal of 5 bases from V and 5 bases from J, the junction contained 11 bases not matched to a gene. CDR1 and CDR2 (germline): PRHDT, FYEKMQ (reference sequence). CDR3: CASSPLETGLYGYTF. The CDR3 nucleotides are TGTGCCAGCAGCCCCCTCGAGACAGGGCTATATGGCTACACCTTC.

The rearrangement joins TRBV13 to TRBJ2-7, with 11 nucleotides matching TRBD1. The germline gives CDR1 PRHDT, CDR2 FYEKMQ (reference sequence). The CDR3 contains 16 residues. V shed 4 bases and J 3 bases; nucleotides not matched to a gene: 8. The CDR3 DNA reads as TGTGCCAGCAGCTGGAGGACAGGGGGCTTGGGCTACGAGCAGTACTTC. It specifies CASSWRTGGLGYEQYF. Filled out from reference TRBV13 and TRBJ2-7, the complete variable domain reads AAGVIQSPRHLIKEKRETATLKCYPIPRHDTVYWYQQGPGQDPQFLISFYEKMQSDKGSIPDRFSAQQFSDYHSELNMSSLELGDSALYFCASSWRTGGLGYEQYFGPGTRLTVT.

The rearrangement links TRBV5-4 to TRBJ2-7, with 11 positions matching TRBD2. The trim removed 5 bases at V and 5 bases at J, leaving 12 bases unmatched. The CDR3 sequence is 16 residues long. Germline values: CDR1 SGHNT, CDR2 YYREEE (reference sequence). CDR3 loop: CASRTWGSGGAHEQYF. The CDR3 DNA reads as TGTGCCAGCAGGACATGGGGTAGCGGGGGGGCCCACGAGCAGTACTTC.

This clone was picked up one time. V usage is TRBV4-2 and J usage is TRBJ2-7, with D tentatively TRBD1 (6 bases). Per the germline V gene, CDR1 is LGHNA and CDR2 is YNFKEQ. The CDR3 covers 17 residues. Trimming stripped 0 bases from V and 5 bases from J, with 20 bases between. The CDR3: CASSQDPYLNRAHEQYF. The CDR3 DNA reads TGTGCCAGCAGCCAAGATCCGTATCTTAACAGGGCCCACGAGCAGTACTTC.

This clone occurred once. The chain couples TRBV7-2 to TRBJ2-3; 9 bases align to TRBD2. Trimming at V came to 7 bases and at J to 1 base, leaving 6 bases not matched to a gene. The length of the CDR3 is 15 residues. CDR1 is SGHTA, CDR2 FQGNSA, per germline. CDR3 sequence: CASNSGGRGTDTQYF. The DNA of the CDR3 is TGTGCCAGCAACAGCGGGGGGAGGGGCACAGATACGCAGTATTTT.

The V and J genes are TRBV15 and TRBJ2-1; 11 bases fit TRBD1. The ends lost 9 bases at V and 8 bases at J; junction bases unmatched: 9. The CDR3 length is 14 residues. Per the germline V gene, CDR1 is LNHNV and CDR2 is YYDKDF (reference sequence). Written as DNA, the CDR3 is TGTGCCACGAGCCGGGACAGGGGGTTCGATGAGCAGTTCTTC. It encodes CATSRDRGFDEQFF.

The genes are TRBV7-9 and TRBJ2-1; D is tentatively TRBD1 or TRBD2 (5 bases each). The CDR3 length is 15 residues. Germline V gives CDR1 SEHNR, CDR2 FQNEAQ (reference sequence). Trimming took off 5 bases at V and 0 bases at J, with 11 bases between the two ends. The CDR3 bases are TGTGCCAGCAGCCTATGGGGGAGCTCCTACAATGAGCAGTTCTTC. Amino acids: CASSLWGSSYNEQFF.

The gene calls are TRBV5-4 and TRBJ2-1, with D possibly matching TRBD2 (5 bases). V lost 4 bases and J lost 8, with 13 bases in between. Germline assignment: CDR1 SGHNT and CDR2 YYREEE (reference sequence). This CDR3 spans 13 amino acids. The CDR3 sequence is CASSTGIGDEQFF. The CDR3 DNA reads TGTGCCAGCAGCACGGGGATCGGGGATGAGCAGTTCTTC.

This clone showed up just once. This chain links TRBV11-3 with TRBJ2-3; the D call may be TRBD1 or TRBD2 (5 bases each). The CDR3 runs to 12 residues. V was pared by 3 bases and J by 4 bases, with 5 bases between. Germline CDR1 SGHNT, CDR2 YENEEA. CDR3 in DNA: TGTGCCAGCAGCTTGGGGGCAGATACGCAGTATTTT. Translating it yields CASSLGADTQYF.

This chain connects TRBV7-8 to TRBJ1-2; TRBD1 aligns across 9 bases. Germline CDR1 is SGHVS and CDR2 is FQNEAQ. V lost 5 bases to trimming and J lost 4 bases; unmatched junction nucleotides: 2. The CDR3 runs to 13 residues. The CDR3 here is CASSGTGPYGYTF. The CDR3 DNA reads TGTGCCAGCAGCGGGACAGGGCCCTATGGCTACACCTTC.

The rearrangement uses TRBV4-3 and TRBJ2-7; possibly TRBD2 for D (5 bases). In germline, CDR1 is LGHNA, CDR2 YSLEER. V was shortened by 1 base and J by 1 base, with 17 bases between the two germline ends. The CDR3 spans 17 residues. The CDR3 reads CASSQGRTGLASYEQYF. As DNA, the CDR3 is TGCGCCAGCAGCCAAGGTCGTACGGGATTAGCATCCTACGAGCAGTACTTC.

The chain recombines TRBV11-2 with TRBJ1-1; tentative D call: TRBD1 (6 bases). Germline V CDR1 and CDR2: SGHAT, FQNNGV. V lost 6 bases, J lost 0 bases, and 17 bases lay in between. This CDR3 has 16 amino acids. CDR3: CASSEPLDRLNTEAFF. The CDR3 nucleotides are TGTGCCAGCAGTGAGCCGCTGGACAGACTGAACACTGAAGCTTTCTTT.

This rearrangement joins TRBV4-1 to TRBJ1-2; tentative D call: TRBD1 (5 bases). Germline CDR1 MGHRA, CDR2 YSYEKL. The V and J ends lost 1 base and 2 bases respectively, with 14 bases between them. This CDR3 comprises 16 residues. CDR3 region: CASSQGLVGGNYGYTF. CDR3 coding DNA: TGCGCCAGCAGCCAAGGACTCGTTGGGGGGAACTATGGCTACACCTTC.

V gene TRBV9 combines with J gene TRBJ1-2; D remains unclear. In germline, CDR1 is SGDLS, CDR2 YYNGEE. The CDR3 consists of 17 residues. Trimming pared 4 bases from V and 6 bases from J, leaving 25 bases between. CDR3 amino acids: CASSPRTAALFRDGYTF. The CDR3 DNA reads TGTGCCAGCAGCCCTCGGACCGCCGCCCTGTTTCGTGATGGCTACACCTTC.

Details on this clone: Other nucleotide sequences from this sample produce the same CDR3. The rearrangement uses TRBV5-1 and TRBJ1-5; 12 bases are a match to TRBD1. The V and J ends lost 2 bases and 5 bases, in that order; junction bases with no gene match: 2. This CDR3 region has 15 residues. The germline gives CDR1 SGHRS, CDR2 YFSETQ. The CDR3 sequence: CASSLGTGGDQPQHF. The CDR3 region has the DNA TGCGCCAGCAGCTTAGGGACAGGGGGCGATCAGCCCCAGCATTTT.

J is TRBJ1-5 and V is TRBV4-3; no clear D. Trimming removed 4 bases at V and 6 bases at J, with 13 bases between. Germline V gene data show CDR1 as LGHNA and CDR2 as YSLEER. The CDR3 covers 14 residues. CDR3 loop: CASSRNPWLQPQHF. CDR3 sequence (DNA): TGCGCCAGCAGCCGGAATCCTTGGCTTCAGCCCCAGCATTTT.

V gene TRBV21-1 combines with J gene TRBJ2-2. TRBV21-1 is tagged as a pseudogene. This CDR3 has 15 residues. The CDR3 coding sequence is TGTGCCAGCAGCAAACGAGGGGAGAACACCGGGGAGCTGTTTTTT. It codes for CASSKRGENTGELFF.

The rearrangement uses TRBV7-6 and TRBJ2-1, with TRBD1 identical over 7 bases. V lost 4 bases, J lost 4 bases, and 7 bases stayed unmatched. Germline CDR1 SGHVS, CDR2 FNYEAQ. The CDR3 is 15 amino acids. The CDR3 loop reads CASSSRQGGYNEQFF. CDR3 bases: TGTGCCAGCAGCTCAAGACAGGGCGGGTACAATGAGCAGTTCTTC.

This chain connects TRBV18 to TRBJ2-3; the D is unclear. The CDR3 sequence is 16 residues long. In germline, CDR1 is KGHSH, CDR2 LQKENI. With 0 bases removed from V and 0 bases from J, the gap between germline ends came to 10 bases. DNA for the CDR3: TGTGCCAGCTCACCACCGTTGCGACGGAGCACAGATACGCAGTATTTT. Its protein product is CASSPPLRRSTDTQYF.

V usage is TRBV6-5 and J usage is TRBJ2-1, with 9 bases that match TRBD2. After removal of 2 bases from V and 3 bases from J, the junction contained 5 bases not matched to a gene. CDR3 size: 16 residues. Germline CDR1 is MNHEY and CDR2 is SVGAGI. In nucleotides, the CDR3 is TGTGCCAGCAGTTACGCCGTAGCGGGGGACTACAATGAGCAGTTCTTC. Translation gives CASSYAVAGDYNEQFF.

V gene TRBV19 combines with J gene TRBJ1-6; no clear D. This CDR3 spans 11 amino acids. Per germline, CDR1 LNHDA and CDR2 SQIVND (reference sequence). V was cut by 11 bases and J by 13 bases, with 15 bases left in between. CDR3 DNA sequence: TGTGCCTCGGGCCTCCAGATGCCCCTCCACTTT. Translating it yields CASGLQMPLHF.